This paragraph covers one T cell receptor beta chain sequence. The ends lost 4 bases at V and 5 bases at J; junction bases unmatched: 6. This CDR3 spans 14 amino acids. Germline CDR1 and CDR2: SGHRS and YFSETQ. The data were produced by immunoSEQ multiplex PCR, yet TCRdb's version contains in-frame clones alone and is incomplete. The repertoire holds tens of thousands of clones, with nearly 90% as singletons. This specimen comes from a study of control samples from healthy donors and cancer patients. The sequenced sample was blood. The V gene is TRBV5-1, the J gene TRBJ1-1, with 9 bases identical to TRBD1. The clonotype originates from a man aged 50-59 years in good health. The CDR3 region is CASSGGQGHTEAFF. The CDR3 DNA is TGCGCCAGCAGCGGGGGACAGGGTCATACTGAAGCTTTCTTT.